Given below is one T cell receptor (beta chain) in context. Antigen unknown. These data belong to a study of T cells in Graves' hyperthyroidism and ophthalmopathy. Study-wide results and caveats: The model's output predicted ophthalmopathy at a median of roughly 6.9 months prior to onset.

Uncontrolled infections, other autoimmune diseases, pregnancy or lactation led to exclusion of patients. The source material, RNA transcripts, was used to amplify TCR beta CDR3 regions. RT-PCR in the first round (using the HTBI primer set) targeted the TCR CDR3. MiXCR, run by TCRdb on the multiplex PCR reads, gives a single entry per CDR3 protein. The table has about 410,000 distinct CDR3 sequences, 14% to 15% seen once; the top ten hold less than 15%. This clonotype was sampled from a man aged 18-30 years with Graves' ophthalmopathy. Input material: blood.

The CDR3 nucleotides are TGTGCCAGCAAATACAGCGCTGAAGCTTTCTTT. Protein sequence: CASKYSAEAFF. The chain has TRBV6-1 and TRBJ1-1; D is undetermined. The germline V gene has CDR1 MNHNS and CDR2 SASEGT. V was clipped by 7 bases and J by 6 bases, with 9 bases between them. The CDR3 sequence is 11 residues long.